Detailed here is one TCR beta chain. Its antigen is unknown. The entry originates in a study of identical twins. Germline loops: CDR1 SGHTA, CDR2 FQGTGA. Trimming took 2 bases from V and 1 from J, leaving 12 bases between them. CDR3 length equals 15 residues. TCRdb analysed the 5' RACE reads with MiXCR anew, one entry per CDR3 protein. The repertoire includes about 550,000 distinct CDR3 sequences, 20% to 25% of them detected once, and about 0.48% sits in the top ten. Study conclusions and caveats: Fewer insertions characterized abundant cord blood beta clonotypes, whereas memory repertoires showed none.

The same data also contributed to another study, on yellow fever vaccine responses in identical twins. As reported in that work: Reports say the vaccine T cell response in twins looked partly convergent and partly personalized.

V usage is TRBV7-3 and J usage is TRBJ2-7; D is tentatively TRBD1 or TRBD2 (5 bases each). The TCR sequence derives from a woman under 30 in good health. Sequencing was carried out using CD4+ T cells sorted from blood. The chain's CDR3 is CASSLAAGTSYEQYF. The CDR3 nucleotides read TGTGCCAGCAGCTTAGCGGCAGGGACGTCCTACGAGCAGTACTTC.